This TCR beta chain appears in the sequencing data of a study of cytomegalovirus exposure and HLA in healthy donors (dated by TCRdb to about 2017). For the study in its entirety: In an earlier analysis of around 540 of the donors, 276 Gb of sequence data and 95 million to 130 million unique TCR beta sequences from approximately 180 million T cells were reported. Among several hundred genotyped donors of the cohort, an average of approximately 240,000 unique TCR beta nucleotide sequences was sequenced per donor, of which roughly 17% were non-productive. Donor age, sex, ethnicity and CMV serostatus were collected together with the repertoire data. A later analysis re-analyzed previously published TCR beta repertoires from 500 to 700 donors and added high-resolution HLA genotyping to study TCR occurrence patterns. A separate validation cohort of roughly 120 different subjects was used in addition to the roughly 670-subject first cohort. To decide whether each TCR beta V gene segment behaved as functional or pseudogenic, an earlier analysis of some 600 of the donors relied on high-throughput TCR beta sequencing. Approximately 310 gigabases of sequencing data and 78 million or so unique TCR sequences were included in an early release covering roughly 700 HLA-typed donors. All discovery cohort repertoires had been generated using a single sequencing platform. High-throughput TCR immunosequencing, statistical association of individual TCRs with disease status, and machine learning were combined to predict cytomegalovirus infection status. Roughly 5 DR-DQ haplotypes were handled as single units for association and clustering because linkage in the cohort was strong. The number of typed donors differed by locus: about 620-630 for A, B, C, DRB1 and DQB1; approximately 520 for DQA1; over 600 for DPA1; and around 470 for DPB1. The study aimed to test whether cataloging public T cell receptors could reveal signatures of past pathogen exposure. The genetic ancestry cluster associated with self-reported Caucasian donors included 81% of the roughly 400 genotyped donors. Genome-wide SNP genotypes for about 65% of the roughly 670 donors were used in a later genetic analysis, which treated that subset as a discovery cohort. The later analysis used no new phenotypic data to find candidate immune exposures, relying instead on TCR beta sequences and their occurrence across donors. HLA typing included class I and class II loci at four-digit resolution. The study used immunosequencing to profile the T cell repertoires of approximately 640 subjects and linked those repertoires to cytomegalovirus serostatus. Broader findings and caveats from the paper: The study gave a list of some 150 TCR beta chains associated with cytomegalovirus. The presence/absence analyses assumed that sequencing depth was roughly uniform across donors, and that assumption may not be true. Compared with equally common non-associated chains, HLA-associated TCR beta chains in a later analysis were more clonally expanded and had lower generation probabilities. The classifier was reported to diagnose cytomegalovirus status with high specificity and sensitivity in both the original cohort and the validation cohort. Correlated functional status among segregating V segments might be attributable to linkage disequilibrium, but an unknown experimental factor could not be ruled out. A few of the identified cytomegalovirus-associated TCR beta chains were confirmed in vitro to be specific for cytomegalovirus antigens. Specific HLA alleles were associated with over 15,000 TCR beta sequences at a false discovery rate of 0.05 in a later analysis. An association between a missense DCLRE1C variant and V-gene and J-gene trimming of TCR beta chains was found in a later genetic analysis and replicated in an independent cohort. Only TCR beta chains were sequenced in this cohort, and the absence of alpha or paired-chain data limited detectable features. In a later analysis, most CMV-associated TCR beta chains were found to appear HLA-restricted, with HLA associations seemingly driven largely by CMV exposure. In a later analysis, TCR association rates were found to vary across HLA loci, with the most associated TCRs seen for DRB1 alleles and the fewest for HLA-C alleles. The authors suggested that the approach could potentially be extended to other disease states and immunological phenotypes. A cluster of highly shared sequence variants was judged likely to represent a technical artifact of the sequencing pipeline. Across donors, most TCR sequences were observed very rarely, whereas some public TCRs were present in many individuals. A further reported finding was that TCR beta sequences accurately predicted the HLA-A and HLA-B alleles for most subjects in the first cohort. Because the 87-base-pair reads could not distinguish some IMGT-functional V segments, including TRBV6-2 and TRBV6-3, those segments were excluded. According to a later analysis, parvovirus B19, influenza, CMV and Epstein-Barr virus appeared linked to several top co-occurrence clusters. For the cohort, immune exposure information was limited to CMV serostatus. About 15 rarely observed V segments, including chromosome 9 orphons, were excluded from the earlier analysis of approximately 500 of the donors because counts were too low. Because HLA typing was missing for some donors at each locus, association tests included only the typed subset. When HLA alleles, especially DR and DQ, strongly co-occurred, TCR associations were difficult to assign to individual alleles. In an earlier analysis of approximately 600 of the donors, most TCR beta V segments were observed in productive rearrangements about 90% or about 30% of the time, broadly matching IMGT annotations. Compared with the approximately 720-donor mean, donors in an Asian-associated ancestry cluster had fewer N-insertions in productive TCRs, according to a later genetic analysis.

As concerns this clone: Its antigen remains undetermined. Base qualities are not at hand, and no much larger clone is one base apart.

V ends up 5 bases short and J 2 bases short, with an unmatched junction base count of 5. The CDR3 runs 15 amino acids, cysteine and phenylalanine included. Only the CDR3 region is kept as DNA, spanning 45 bases read in frame from base 1. Sequences SEHNR (CDR1) and FQNEAQ (CDR2) are obtained from the germline V gene (reference sequence). The cohort comprised some 700 healthy bone marrow donors. At the time of sampling, every cohort member was nominally healthy, though immune exposures that went unrecorded were likely present. The donor was CMV seropositive and was included in the group of 250 to 300 seropositive cohort members. A peripheral blood sample was collected from each donor, and TCR beta sequencing was performed on peripheral blood mononuclear cells. The Qiagen DNeasy Blood Extraction Kit was used to extract genomic DNA from the blood cell samples. The receptor library was made with the immunoSEQ multiplex PCR assay. For the multiplex PCR, a mixture combining 60 forward primers for TCR Vbeta segments and 13 reverse primers for TCR Jbeta segments was used. The CDR3 region of rearranged TCR beta genes was amplified from genomic DNA by a multiplex PCR assay. The amplified TCR beta libraries were sequenced on the Illumina HiSeq System as 87-base-pair reads. Concerning the study's data processing: Across the roughly 640 repertoires, a later analysis counted 60 million to 90 million unique TCR beta chains, 9.5 million to 13 million of which were shared by at least two donors. Raw reads were error-corrected and collapsed into unique sequences with a nearest-neighbor algorithm that merged closely related sequences to remove PCR and sequencing errors. V, D and J gene segments were assigned by aligning CDR3 sequences to IMGT reference sequences. Each retained sequence needed at least a six-nucleotide match to both a V gene segment and a J gene segment. A rearrangement was called productive if the CDR3 had no stop codons and remained in frame with V and J, and every other rearrangement was called non-productive. Following IMGT convention, CDR3 was defined as the stretch from the second conserved V-encoded cysteine to the conserved J-encoded phenylalanine. The earlier analysis of fewer than 700 of the donors excluded sequences that lacked an unambiguous match to a single V gene segment. In an earlier analysis of more than 500 of the donors, a V segment was called functional when productive rearrangements were above 56.7%, and segregating when the standard deviation between donors exceeded 5%. A statistical classification framework was built for diagnosing cytomegalovirus status from the catalog of TCR beta chain sequences. A later analysis assigned V and J genes by comparing TCR nucleotide sequences with IMGT/GENE-DB human TR gene sequences. A later analysis assigned CDR3 sequences and most-parsimonious VDJ recombination scenarios with the TCRdist pipeline. In a later analysis, each TCR beta chain was defined by its CDR3 amino acid sequence together with its V-gene family, and reads without a unique V-gene family were excluded. A later analysis removed 600 or so highly shared, low-generation-probability nucleotide sequences to deal with suspected cross-contamination and a sequencing artifact. In a later analysis, a clonal expansion index was calculated for each public chain from normalized within-repertoire ranks of inferred template counts. In a later analysis, generation probabilities were computed using a VDJ recombination model fitted to out-of-frame rearrangements, and the results were checked against IGoR. In a later analysis, hypergeometric tests were used to score TCR-TCR, TCR-HLA and TCR-CMV co-occurrence, with a repertoire-size bias correction applied to TCR pairs. False discovery rates were estimated in a later analysis by permuting HLA or CMV assignments 20 times. In a later analysis, co-occurring TCRs were grouped using DBSCAN, and TCRdist sequence similarity was added for clustering within HLA-allele-positive subsets. Repertoires with fewer than 30,000 or more than 120,000 public chains, plus five repertoires with anomalous nucleotide sharing, were excluded from co-occurrence clustering. TCRdb took this table from immuneACCESS and kept in-frame rearrangements with V and J called. Such tables lack part of the clones; where checked against another copy, unresolved V genes explain under half of the gap, and the rest is unexplained. The DNA was the basis for D and trimming; V, J and clone size are from that table. This sample comprises roughly 160,000 clones, approximately 80% of them detected only once. Clones ranked in the top ten supply roughly 10% of the sample.

The V and J genes are TRBV7-9 and TRBJ1-5; TRBD1 aligns with 8 central bases. This TCR derives from a man aged 18 to 30 in good health and CMV-seropositive. Material for sequencing was PBMCs. The nucleotide sequence is TGTGCCAGCAGCCCAGGGGGCTTCGGCAATCAGCCCCAGCATTTT. This yields the protein CASSPGGFGNQPQHF.